The 27 T cell receptor beta chains in this list originate from one sample, sequenced in a study of T cell responses to AZD1222 COVID-19 vaccine. The table came from immunoSEQ multiplex PCR; TCRdb's copy has only in-frame clones and leaves some out. The sample records 120,000 to 150,000 clones, 80% to 95% being singletons. Sequencing used peripheral blood, obtained 28 days after the second AZD1222 dose. Source of these receptors: an adult who received the AZD1222 COVID-19 vaccine.

The genes are TRBV5-6 and TRBJ1-1, with 9 bases that match TRBD1. This CDR3 is 14 amino acids long. With 5 bases clipped from V and 5 bases from J, the junction kept 7 bases outside the gene matches. Germline values: CDR1 SGHDT, CDR2 YYEEEE. CDR3 in DNA: TGTGCCAGCAGGGAGACAGGGGGAGAGACTGAAGCTTTCTTT. This encodes CASRETGGETEAFF.

The chain links TRBV6-5 to TRBJ1-2; tentatively, D is TRBD1 (5 bases). V was pared by 6 bases and J by 8 bases, with 16 bases between. CDR3 length: 13 amino acids. Germline assignment: CDR1 MNHEY and CDR2 SVGAGI. DNA for the CDR3: TGTGCCAGCAGCCAATCTCGGGGCGTCGGCTACACCTTC. Encoded protein: CASSQSRGVGYTF.

This chain links TRBV6-5 with TRBJ1-2; tentatively, D is TRBD1 (5 bases). Trimming took 4 bases from V and 7 from J, leaving 10 bases between them. The germline V gene has CDR1 MNHEY and CDR2 SVGAGI. The CDR3 spans 12 residues. The CDR3 DNA follows: TGTGCCAGCAGTTCCAGGGTTGGTGGCTACACCTTC. Its protein product is CASSSRVGGYTF.

The chain carries TRBV5-4 and TRBJ2-7; a possible D gene is TRBD2 (5 bases). Germline values: CDR1 SGHNT, CDR2 YYREEE (reference sequence). CDR3 length equals 14 residues. The V end was cut by 2 bases, the J end by 2 bases, with 11 bases between. CDR3 coding DNA: TGTGCCAGCAGCTTAGCTGGAGGAGCCTACGAGCAGTACTTC. Its protein is CASSLAGGAYEQYF. Full variable domain (missing parts from reference TRBV5-4 and TRBJ2-7): ETGVTQSPTHLIKTRGQQVTLRCSSQSGHNTVSWYQQALGQGPQFIFQYYREEENGRGNFPPRFSGLQFPNYSSELNVNALELDDSALYLCASSLAGGAYEQYFGPGTRLTVT.

This clone has only a few counts. The gene calls are TRBV7-2 and TRBJ2-7; 8 positions agree with TRBD2. Germline CDR1 reads SGHTA; CDR2 reads FQGNSA. V dropped 5 bases and J dropped 2; count of bases not matched to a gene: 5. CDR3 length equals 14 residues. CDR3 nucleotides: TGTGCCAGCAGCCCCAGCGGGGGTCCCTACGAGCAGTACTTC. Translation gives CASSPSGGPYEQYF.

This CDR3 is CASSRGQGGETQYF. Written as DNA, the CDR3 is TGCGCCAGCAGCCGGGGACAGGGCGGGGAGACCCAGTACTTC. The chain couples TRBV4-1 to TRBJ2-5, with 9 bases matching TRBD1. The V gene's germline CDR1 is MGHRA and CDR2 YSYEKL. The CDR3 consists of 14 residues. Trimming removed 4 bases from V and 5 bases from J; junction bases left unmatched: 5.

The V call is TRBV14, the J call TRBJ2-3, with a weak D call TRBD2 (6 bases). Germline CDR1 SGHDN, CDR2 FVKESK. V lost 5 bases to trimming and J lost 2 bases, with 14 bases between them. The CDR3 length is 15 residues. The CDR3 nucleotides read TGTGCCAGCAGCTCACCGACTAGGAACACAGATACGCAGTATTTT. Amino acids: CASSSPTRNTDTQYF.

Written as DNA, the CDR3 is TGTGCCAGCAGCCTCCAAGGGGGCGCCCCCTCTGGGGCCAACGTCCTGACTTTC. This sequence encodes CASSLQGGAPSGANVLTF. The chain employs TRBV27 and TRBJ2-6; 7 bases match TRBD1. Unmatched junction bases numbered 11, after V lost 6 bases and J lost 0 bases. The CDR3 is 18 residues long. Germline CDR1 and CDR2: MNHEY and SMNVEV (reference sequence).

The V call is TRBV2, the J call TRBJ1-2; D might be TRBD1 (5 bases). Trimming cost V 6 bases and J 3 bases, with 14 bases left between them. Germline V lookup: CDR1 SNHLY, CDR2 FYNNEI. The CDR3 length is 14 residues. CDR3 nucleotide sequence: TGTGCCAGCAGGTCCCGGGACGGCTACTATGGCTACACCTTC. Translated: CASRSRDGYYGYTF.

This chain uses TRBV7-6 with TRBJ2-7, with 8 bases fitting TRBD2. The CDR3 loop spans 13 amino acids. V trimming: 10 bases; J trimming: 4 bases; junction bases outside the gene matches: 9. From germline, CDR1 is SGHVS and CDR2 FNYEAQ. CDR3 in DNA: TGTGCCACCGGCCCGGGACTAGGGTACGAGCAGTACTTC. Translated, it gives CATGPGLGYEQYF.

The chain carries TRBV21-1 and TRBJ2-7; TRBD2 is taken as the D call from the table, unchecked against the DNA. TRBV21-1 is tagged as a pseudogene. The CDR3 has 15 amino acids. CDR3 amino acids: CASRTGTKLVYEQYF. The CDR3 nucleotides are TGTGCCAGCAGGACCGGGACTAAGCTAGTCTACGAGCAGTACTTC.

V and J are TRBV18 and TRBJ1-1; a possible D gene is TRBD1 (5 bases). CDR3 length equals 13 residues. The germline V and J ends were trimmed by 4 bases and 8 bases, with 14 bases remaining between them. Germline V gene data show CDR1 as KGHSH and CDR2 as LQKENI. The CDR3 loop is CASSLGTATEAFF. The CDR3 nucleotides are TGTGCCAGCTCACTTGGGACGGCGACCGAAGCTTTCTTT.

This chain links TRBV21-1 with TRBJ2-2; the table's D call, TRBD1, was not checked against the DNA. TRBV21-1 is tagged as a pseudogene. The CDR3 runs to 17 residues. The CDR3 is CASSNLGGAGNPGELFF. The CDR3 region has the DNA TGTGCCAGCAGCAACCTAGGGGGCGCTGGGAACCCCGGGGAGCTGTTTTTT.

The chain couples TRBV27 to TRBJ2-3, with D perhaps TRBD2 (5 bases). Germline values: CDR1 MNHEY, CDR2 SMNVEV (reference sequence). The CDR3 sequence is 16 residues long. V was pared by 2 bases and J by 2 bases, with 14 bases between. CDR3 sequence (DNA): TGTGCCAGCAGTTTACGGCGGGCCGAGACCACAGATACGCAGTATTTT. Its translation: CASSLRRAETTDTQYF.

This chain connects TRBV4-1 to TRBJ2-1, with 10 bases matching TRBD2. Germline CDR1 and CDR2: MGHRA and YSYEKL. CDR3 length equals 17 residues. V dropped 1 base and J dropped 4; count of bases not matched to a gene: 7. CDR3 bases: TGCGCCAGCAGCCAAGGCCTGGGACTAGCGTTTTACAATGAGCAGTTCTTC. It translates to CASSQGLGLAFYNEQFF.

This chain links TRBV4-1 with TRBJ2-3; 8 bases match TRBD2. The germline CDR1 and CDR2 sequences are MGHRA and YSYEKL. The ends lost 1 base at V and 6 bases at J; junction bases unmatched: 9. The CDR3 is made up of 16 amino acids. CDR3 protein: CASSQGTSGPWDTQYF. Written as DNA, the CDR3 is TGCGCCAGCAGCCAAGGCACTAGCGGTCCATGGGATACGCAGTATTTT.

Here the CDR3 reads CASSGQGHTEAFF. The DNA for the CDR3 is TGTGCCAGTAGCGGACAGGGGCACACTGAAGCTTTCTTT. V and J are TRBV19 and TRBJ1-1, with 9 bases matching TRBD1. Losses at the gene ends were 6 bases for V and 3 bases for J; bases not matched to a gene: 2. The CDR3 has 13 residues. The germline V gene has CDR1 LNHDA and CDR2 SQIVND (reference sequence). Complete variable domain (other parts from reference TRBV19 and TRBJ1-1): DGGITQSPKYLFRKEGQNVTLSCEQNLNHDAMYWYRQDPGQGLRLIYYSQIVNDFQKGDIAEGYSVSREKKESFPLTVTSAQKNPTAFYLCASSGQGHTEAFFGQGTRLTVV.

The chain joins TRBV27 to TRBJ1-5; no clear D gene. The CDR3 has 15 amino acids. V lost 2 bases, J lost 0 bases, and 8 bases lay in between. CDR1 MNHEY and CDR2 SMNVEV come from the germline V gene (reference sequence). The CDR3 DNA reads TGTGCCAGCAGTTTAGCAGTCCATAGCAATCAGCCCCAGCATTTT. Translated: CASSLAVHSNQPQHF.

V and J are TRBV6-1 and TRBJ2-3; 7 nucleotides agree with TRBD1. CDR1 and CDR2 from the germline V gene are MNHNS and SASEGT. This CDR3 spans 14 amino acids. The V gene end was trimmed by 3 bases and the J gene end by 4 bases; junction bases not matched to a gene: 4. The CDR3 reads CASSDRQGPDTQYF. In DNA, the CDR3 is TGTGCCAGCAGTGACCGACAGGGTCCAGATACGCAGTATTTT.

The sample holds one count of this clone. The V call is TRBV29-1, the J call TRBJ1-4; TRBD1 matches 7 bases. This CDR3 region has 14 residues. CDR1 SQVTM and CDR2 ANQGSEA come from the germline V gene. Germline trimming cut 6 bases from V and 1 base from J; bases unmatched to any gene: 5. CDR3 sequence: CSVMGQITNEKLFF. CDR3 coding DNA: TGCAGCGTGATGGGACAGATAACTAATGAAAAACTGTTTTTT.

The chain combines TRBV11-2 with TRBJ1-3; D unresolved. Germline V gene data show CDR1 as SGHAT and CDR2 as FQNNGV. CDR3 size: 13 residues. V shed 1 base and J shed 2 bases, with 3 bases lying between them. Here the CDR3 reads CASSLGPGNTIYF. In DNA form, the CDR3 reads TGTGCCAGCAGCTTAGGGCCTGGAAACACCATATATTTT. The whole variable domain, remainder taken from reference TRBV11-2 and TRBJ1-3, is EAGVAQSPRYKIIEKRQSVAFWCNPISGHATLYWYQQILGQGPKLLIQFQNNGVVDDSQLPKDRFSAERLKGVDSTLKIQPAKLEDSAVYLCASSLGPGNTIYFGEGSWLTVV.

The J gene is TRBJ2-3, the V gene TRBV28; 10 bases are shared with TRBD2. The J segment lost 3 bases and the V segment lost 4 bases, leaving 4 bases of the junction unmatched. Germline V gene lookup returns CDR1 MDHEN and CDR2 SYDVKM. The CDR3 covers 15 residues. This CDR3 is CASSSSGSKTDTQYF. Written as DNA, the CDR3 is TGTGCCAGCAGTTCTAGCGGGAGCAAGACAGATACGCAGTATTTT.

This chain connects TRBV19 to TRBJ1-5, with D unclear. V shed 5 bases and J shed 1 base, with 12 bases lying between them. The CDR3 is 15 residues long. From germline, CDR1 is LNHDA and CDR2 SQIVND (reference sequence). CDR3 DNA sequence: TGTGCCAGTAGTCCCAAGGCCCGGAGCAATCAGCCCCAGCATTTT. Translation gives CASSPKARSNQPQHF.

This chain links TRBV10-3 with TRBJ1-2; tentative D call: TRBD1 (5 bases). Per germline, CDR1 ENHRY and CDR2 SYGVKD. There are 13 residues in the CDR3. V lost 0 bases and J lost 8, with 10 bases in between. For the CDR3, the DNA is TGTGCCATCAGTGAGTCGAGGTGGGACGGCTACACCTTC. Amino acid sequence: CAISESRWDGYTF.

Of note for this clone: Germline and junction disagree at one end, which may indicate a read error. The CDR3 here is CASSAQLAGGYNEQFF. The DNA for the CDR3 is TGTGCTAGCAGCGCCCAACTAGCGGGGGGGTACAATGAGCAGTTCTTC. The chain carries TRBV7-7 and TRBJ2-1; 13 positions agree with TRBD2. CDR3 length equals 16 residues. Germline V CDR1 and CDR2: SSHAT, FNYEAQ (reference sequence). Using reference TRBV7-7 and TRBJ2-1 for the parts outside the CDR3, the full variable domain is GAGVSQSPRYKVTKRGQDVTLRCDPISSHATLYWYQQALGQGPEFLTYFNYEAQPDKSGLPSDRFSAERPEGSISTLTIQRTEQRDSAMYRCASSAQLAGGYNEQFFGPGTRLTVL.

This chain joins TRBV6-4 and TRBJ2-3; possibly TRBD1 or TRBD2 for D (6 bases each). The CDR3 runs to 13 residues. Per the germline V gene, CDR1 is MRHNA and CDR2 is SNTAGT. Between the trimmed V and J ends, which lost 6 bases and 5 bases, there was a span of 12 bases. The CDR3 sequence: CASSPRGEDTQYF. The CDR3 DNA is TGTGCCAGCAGCCCGAGGGGGGAAGATACGCAGTATTTT.

The chain couples TRBV2 to TRBJ1-1; 7 bases agree with TRBD1. Germline CDR1 reads SNHLY; CDR2 reads FYNNEI. CDR3 length: 15 residues. V shed 3 bases, J shed 3 bases, and the junction held 7 bases outside the gene matches. The CDR3 sequence is CASSEEQGSYTEAFF. The CDR3 coding sequence is TGTGCCAGCAGTGAGGAACAGGGGTCATACACTGAAGCTTTCTTT.